A selection of T cell receptor beta chains follows, all from one sample in a study of early T cells in non-severe SARS-CoV-2 infection. TCRdb processed the 5' RACE reads anew with MiXCR; each CDR3 protein has one entry. The top ten clones hold more than 4.5% of a sample with about 42,000 distinct CDR3 sequences, roughly 6.6% of them seen once. The sample was whole blood. Every receptor here comes from an adult who was a healthcare worker with PCR-confirmed SARS-CoV-2 infection or an uninfected control (not recorded which). Each CDR3 is given with its conserved first and last residue. Each record gives: clone size, D gene, J gene, CDR3 length, V gene, CDR3 DNA, CDR3 protein. The D gene is left open where the match is weak. Rows give clone size only sometimes, using once, few, many, or a class for an expanded clone.

many | NA | TRBJ2-2 | 13 | TRBV7-7 | TGTGCCAGCAGTCCTAGGGTTACCGGGGAGCTGTTTTTT | CASSPRVTGELFF
few | NA | TRBJ2-3 | 15 | TRBV12-3/TRBV12-4 | TGTGCCAGCAGTTTCTTCCGGACTCTCACAGATACGCAGTATTTT | CASSFFRTLTDTQYF
many | NA | TRBJ2-3 | 12 | TRBV12-3/TRBV12-4 | TGTGCCAGCAGTTGGCGGGGAAATACGCAGTATTTT | CASSWRGNTQYF
many | TRBD1 | TRBJ1-5 | 15 | TRBV7-9 | TGTGCCAGCAGCTTAGGTACAGGGGGACAGCAGCCCCAGCATTTT | CASSLGTGGQQPQHF
many | TRBD2 | TRBJ2-5 | 13 | TRBV6-6 | TGTGCCAGCAGTTGGACTAGGGTTGAGACCCAGTACTTC | CASSWTRVETQYF
NA | NA | TRBJ2-3 | 13 | TRBV27 | TGTGCCAGCAAGAAAGAGTCCGAAGATACGCAGTATTTT | CASKKESEDTQYF
many | TRBD2 | TRBJ2-3 | 16 | TRBV27 | TGTGCCAGCAGTTCTACGGCGGGGGTTCGTGCAGATACGCAGTATTTT | CASSSTAGVRADTQYF
few | NA | TRBJ1-2 | 12 | TRBV20-1 | TGCAGTGCCCACTACCCCCCTTATGGCTACACCTTC | CSAHYPPYGYTF
many | NA | TRBJ2-7 | 16 | TRBV4-2 | TGTGCCAGCAGCCAGGAACCGGGACTCACGGCCTACGAGCAGTACTTC | CASSQEPGLTAYEQYF
NA | NA | TRBJ1-5 | 18 | TRBV15 | TGTGCCACCAGCAGAGACCCCGGACCCCTGGGTGGCAATCAGCCCCAGCACTTT | CATSRDPGPLGGNQPQHF
few | NA | TRBJ2-2 | 16 | TRBV12-3/TRBV12-4 | TGTGCCAGCAGTTTTTGGGGCCTGCCGAACACCGGGGAGCTGTTTTTT | CASSFWGLPNTGELFF
many | NA | TRBJ2-7 | 14 | TRBV7-2 | TGTGCCAGCAGCCCGACCCCGGGACTTCAAGAGCAGTACTTC | CASSPTPGLQEQYF
many | NA | TRBJ2-1 | 16 | TRBV5-8 | TGTGCCAGCAGCTTCCGACTTCCCTCAGGGAACCATGAGCAGTTCTTC | CASSFRLPSGNHEQFF
few | NA | TRBJ2-7 | 13 | TRBV11-1 | TGTGCCAGCAGAACGCCATGGGTGGACGAGCAGTACTTC | CASRTPWVDEQYF
NA | NA | TRBJ2-7 | 13 | TRBV30 | TGTGCCTGGAGCGGCAGGGGGGGCTACGAGCAGTACTTC | CAWSGRGGYEQYF
few | NA | TRBJ1-2 | 14 | TRBV6-2/TRBV6-3 | TGTGCCAGCAGTCTCCTCGGAAGGTCCTATGGCTACACCTTC | CASSLLGRSYGYTF
few | NA | TRBJ2-3 | 13 | TRBV27 | TGTGCCAGCAGTTTATGGGGCACAGATACGCAGTATTTT | CASSLWGTDTQYF
many | NA | TRBJ2-3 | 13 | TRBV5-1 | TGCGCCAGCGGCGGGGTGCAAACAGATACGCAGTATTTT | CASGGVQTDTQYF
many | NA | TRBJ2-3 | 14 | TRBV29-1 | TGCAGCGTTATAGACAGACATAGCACAGATACGCAGTATTTT | CSVIDRHSTDTQYF
NA | TRBD1 | TRBJ1-5 | 15 | TRBV9 | TGTGCCAGCAGCGTAGAAGGGACAGGGAATCAGCCCCAGCATTTT | CASSVEGTGNQPQHF
few | NA | TRBJ2-1 | 13 | TRBV5-6 | TGTGCCAGCAGCTACACGTCCCGCCATGAGCAGTTCTTC | CASSYTSRHEQFF
few | NA | TRBJ2-7 | 13 | TRBV6-2/TRBV6-3 | TGTGCCACCCTCGACAGGGAAGCGGGCGAGCAGTACTTC | CATLDREAGEQYF
NA | NA | TRBJ1-4 | 12 | TRBV5-6 | TGTGCCAGCAGCTTGTTGGGGGAAAAACTGTTTTTT | CASSLLGEKLFF
NA | NA | TRBJ2-7 | 14 | TRBV7-9 | TGTGCCAGCAGCTTATCGGGCAGTGCCTACGAGCAGTACTTC | CASSLSGSAYEQYF
many | TRBD1 | TRBJ2-2 | 15 | TRBV10-1 | TGCGCCAGCAGTGTGGGACAGGGGAGGACCGGGGAGCTGTTTTTT | CASSVGQGRTGELFF
NA | NA | TRBJ2-2 | 14 | TRBV20-1 | TGCAGTGCCAGACAGGGAGGTTACACCGGGGAGCTGTTTTTT | CSARQGGYTGELFF
few | NA | TRBJ1-6 | 16 | TRBV4-1 | TGCGCCAGCAGCCAAGAGGCAGGGCGTTATAATTCACCCCTCCACTTT | CASSQEAGRYNSPLHF
few | NA | TRBJ1-5 | 12 | TRBV6-2/TRBV6-3 | TGTGCCAGCAGTTACGTAAATCAGCCCCAGCATTTT | CASSYVNQPQHF
few | NA | TRBJ1-5 | 15 | TRBV5-5 | TGTGCCAGCAGCCCCCGGGGGCCGGGTAACCAGCCCCAGCATTTT | CASSPRGPGNQPQHF
NA | NA | TRBJ2-3 | 14 | TRBV5-1 | TGCGCCAGCAGCTTGGAGACTTCAACAGATACGCAGTATTTT | CASSLETSTDTQYF
NA | NA | TRBJ1-1 | 15 | TRBV6-6 | TGTGCCAGCAGGGGGACACGGGATATGGGTACTGAAGCTTTCTTT | CASRGTRDMGTEAFF
many | NA | TRBJ2-1 | 16 | TRBV6-5 | TGTGCCAGCAGTTCCTCCGGGCGGACCTCCTACAATGAGCAGTTCTTC | CASSSSGRTSYNEQFF
NA | TRBD2 | TRBJ2-3 | 17 | TRBV4-2 | TGTGCCAGCAGCCAAGATCTTGGCGGGGGGGACACAGATACGCAGTATTTT | CASSQDLGGGDTDTQYF
many | TRBD1 | TRBJ2-7 | 17 | TRBV7-6 | TGTGCCAGCAGCTTAGAGCCCGTCGGGACAGGGGGCTACGAGCAGTACTTC | CASSLEPVGTGGYEQYF
medium-sized | TRBD1 | TRBJ2-2 | 12 | TRBV29-1 | TGCAGCGTGTCAGGGGGATCCGGGGAGCTGTTTTTT | CSVSGGSGELFF
many | TRBD1 | TRBJ1-2 | 13 | TRBV20-1 | TGCAGTGCTAGAGAGGCGGGGACAGACGGCTACACCTTC | CSAREAGTDGYTF
few | NA | TRBJ2-7 | 16 | TRBV7-6 | TGTGCCAGCAGCTTCCCCCCCGGTTCAAGCTCCTACGAGCAGTACTTC | CASSFPPGSSSYEQYF
many | NA | TRBJ2-5 | 14 | TRBV10-3 | TGTGCCATCAGTGAGTCGGCAGCCCAAGAGACCCAGTACTTC | CAISESAAQETQYF
NA | NA | TRBJ2-5 | 14 | TRBV27 | TGTGCCAGCAGTCCCCGGGACGGCAGCCAGACCCAGTACTTC | CASSPRDGSQTQYF
NA | TRBD1 | TRBJ1-1 | 12 | TRBV20-1 | TGCAGTGCTAGACAGGGGGCTTTGGAAGCTTTCTTT | CSARQGALEAFF
many | NA | TRBJ1-2 | 15 | TRBV12-3/TRBV12-4 | TGTGCCAGCAGTCTACTGGTGGACAAGTATAATGGCTACACCTTC | CASSLLVDKYNGYTF
many | TRBD2 | TRBJ2-7 | 14 | TRBV4-1 | TGCGCCAGCAGCCAGTCGTCAGCGGGATACGAGCAGTACTTC | CASSQSSAGYEQYF
NA | NA | TRBJ2-3 | 13 | TRBV5-1 | TGCGCCAGCAGAAGTTCAGGGGCAGATACGCAGTATTTT | CASRSSGADTQYF
few | NA | TRBJ2-7 | 15 | TRBV7-8 | TGTGCCAGCGGTCTCAGGGGCCTAGGCTCCTACGAGCAGTACTTC | CASGLRGLGSYEQYF
many | NA | TRBJ2-1 | 16 | TRBV7-9 | TGTGCCAGCAGCTTCCCGGGGTCGAAAGAGGGCAATGAGCAGTTCTTC | CASSFPGSKEGNEQFF
NA | TRBD2 | TRBJ2-3 | 17 | TRBV4-2 | TGTGCCAGCAGCCAGGGTCTAGCGGGGGGGCGGGCAGATACGCAGTATTTT | CASSQGLAGGRADTQYF
many | NA | TRBJ1-5 | 13 | TRBV2 | TGTGCCAGCAGCGCGGGGGAAGGGCAGCCCCAGCATTTT | CASSAGEGQPQHF
NA | NA | TRBJ1-3 | 14 | TRBV10-3 | TGTGCCATCACCATGGGCCAACTTGGAAACACCATATATTTT | CAITMGQLGNTIYF
few | NA | TRBJ1-1 | 14 | TRBV12-3/TRBV12-4 | TGTGCCAGCAGTTTAACCCCCCCCTACACTGAAGCTTTCTTT | CASSLTPPYTEAFF
many | TRBD2 | TRBJ2-1 | 15 | TRBV7-3 | TGTGCCAGCAGCTTACAAGCGGGGTCCTACAATGAGCAGTTCTTC | CASSLQAGSYNEQFF
many | TRBD1 | TRBJ2-5 | 14 | TRBV18 | TGTGCCAGCTCCAAAGACAGGGCCCAAGAGACCCAGTACTTC | CASSKDRAQETQYF
many | NA | TRBJ1-1 | 14 | TRBV12-3/TRBV12-4 | TGTGCCAGCATTCGGAACAGCAAAAACACTGAAGCTTTCTTT | CASIRNSKNTEAFF
NA | NA | TRBJ1-1 | 14 | TRBV19 | TGTGCCAGTAGTATTAGGGGTGGATCTTCTGAAGCTTTCTTT | CASSIRGGSSEAFF
many | NA | TRBJ2-3 | 16 | TRBV7-2 | TGTGCCAGCAGCTTAGCGGCGGGCCCTGGCACAGATACGCAGTATTTT | CASSLAAGPGTDTQYF
few | NA | TRBJ2-3 | 15 | TRBV3-1 | TGTGCCAGCAGCCAACGAACGGGGTTCACAGATACGCAGTATTTT | CASSQRTGFTDTQYF